These 2 T cell receptor beta chains were all obtained from the same sample, sequenced in a study of blood T cell repertoires in COVID-19 (dated by TCRdb to the early 2020s). Library method: the immunoSEQ multiplex PCR assay. The clones in this table, taken by TCRdb from immuneACCESS, are in-frame only. Not every clone is retained; where verified, under half of the shortfall comes from an unresolved V gene, and the cause of the rest is unknown. In all, the sample holds some 83,000 clones, and approximately 79% of those were seen once. Of the sample, roughly 14% is held by the ten largest clones. The sample consisted of peripheral blood. All receptors come from a woman older than 75 with acute or convalescent COVID-19.

With regard to this clone: This sample also contains other DNA sequences that code for the same CDR3. The chain carries TRBV5-1 and TRBJ2-5; D is perhaps TRBD2 (5 bases). Germline lookup yields CDR1 SGHRS and CDR2 YFSETQ. CDR3 length: 14 residues. V was clipped by 0 bases and J by 2 bases, with 8 bases between them. The chain's CDR3 is CASSLAGGQETQYF. CDR3 nucleotides: TGCGCCAGCAGCTTGGCAGGAGGACAAGAGACCCAGTACTTC.

This clone was seen a handful of times. The rearrangement links TRBV28 to TRBJ1-6; D is perhaps TRBD1 (6 bases). The CDR3 extends over 13 amino acids. Trimming cost V 7 bases and J 7 bases, with 11 bases left between them. Germline CDR1 reads MDHEN; CDR2 reads SYDVKM. CDR3 nucleotides: TGTGCCAGCACTAGGACAGTAAATTCACCCCTCCACTTT. Amino acids: CASTRTVNSPLHF.